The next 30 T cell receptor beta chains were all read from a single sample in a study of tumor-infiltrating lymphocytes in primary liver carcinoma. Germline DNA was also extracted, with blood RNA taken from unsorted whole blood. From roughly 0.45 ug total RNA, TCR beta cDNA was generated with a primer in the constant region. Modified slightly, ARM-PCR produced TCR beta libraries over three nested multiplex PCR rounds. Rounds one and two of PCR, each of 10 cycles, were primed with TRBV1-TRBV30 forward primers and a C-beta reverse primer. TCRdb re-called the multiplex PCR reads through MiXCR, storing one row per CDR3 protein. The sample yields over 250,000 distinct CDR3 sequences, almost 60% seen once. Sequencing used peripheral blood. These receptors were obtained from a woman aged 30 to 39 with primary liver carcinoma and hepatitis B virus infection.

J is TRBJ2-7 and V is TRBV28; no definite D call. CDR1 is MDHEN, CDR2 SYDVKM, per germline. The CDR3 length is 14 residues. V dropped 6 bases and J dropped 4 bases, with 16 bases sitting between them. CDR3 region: CASSFIARTYEQYF. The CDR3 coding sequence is TGTGCCAGCAGCTTCATTGCTAGAACTTACGAGCAGTACTTC.

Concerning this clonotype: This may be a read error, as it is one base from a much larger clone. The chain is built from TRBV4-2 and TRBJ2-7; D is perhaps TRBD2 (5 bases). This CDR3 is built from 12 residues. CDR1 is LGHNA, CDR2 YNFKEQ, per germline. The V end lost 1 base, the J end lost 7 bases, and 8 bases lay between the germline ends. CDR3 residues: CASSQGGSEQYF. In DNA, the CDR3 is TGTGCCAGCAGCCAAGGAGGGAGTGAGCAGTACTTC.

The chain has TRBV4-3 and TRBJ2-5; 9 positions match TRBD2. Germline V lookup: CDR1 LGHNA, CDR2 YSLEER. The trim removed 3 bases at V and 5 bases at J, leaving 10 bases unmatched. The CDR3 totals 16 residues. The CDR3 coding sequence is TGCGCCAGCAGCCAGTTAGCGGGAGCCATGGGGGAGACCCAGTACTTC. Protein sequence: CASSQLAGAMGETQYF.

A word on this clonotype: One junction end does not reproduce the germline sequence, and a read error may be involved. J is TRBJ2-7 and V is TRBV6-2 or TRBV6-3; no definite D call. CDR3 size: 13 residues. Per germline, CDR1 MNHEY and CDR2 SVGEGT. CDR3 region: CASSYLPAYKQYF. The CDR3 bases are TGTGCCAGCAGTTACTTGCCAGCCTACAAGCAGTACTTC.

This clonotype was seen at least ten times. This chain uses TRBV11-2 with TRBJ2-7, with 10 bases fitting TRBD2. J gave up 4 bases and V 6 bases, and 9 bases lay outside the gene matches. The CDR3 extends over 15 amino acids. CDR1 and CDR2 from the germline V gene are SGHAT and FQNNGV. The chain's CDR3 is CASRRISGRGYEQYF. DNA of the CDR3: TGTGCCAGCAGACGAATCAGCGGGAGGGGTTACGAGCAGTACTTC.

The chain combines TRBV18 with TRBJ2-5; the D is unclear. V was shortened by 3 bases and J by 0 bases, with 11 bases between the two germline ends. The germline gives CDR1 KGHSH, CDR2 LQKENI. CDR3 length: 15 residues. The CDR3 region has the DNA TGTGCCAGCTCACCCTTAATGGGCAACCAAGAGACCCAGTACTTC. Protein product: CASSPLMGNQETQYF. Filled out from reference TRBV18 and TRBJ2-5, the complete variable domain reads NAGVMQNPRHLVRRRGQEARLRCSPMKGHSHVYWYRQLPEEGLKFMVYLQKENIIDESGMPKERFSAEFPKEGPSILRIQQVVRGDSAAYFCASSPLMGNQETQYFGPGTRLLVL.

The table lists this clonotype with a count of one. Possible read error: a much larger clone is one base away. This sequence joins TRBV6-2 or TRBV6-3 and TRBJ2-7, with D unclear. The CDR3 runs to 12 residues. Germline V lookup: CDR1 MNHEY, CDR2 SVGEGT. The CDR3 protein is CARRDKSYEQYF. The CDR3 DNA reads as TGTGCCCGCAGAGACAAGAGCTACGAGCAGTACTTC.

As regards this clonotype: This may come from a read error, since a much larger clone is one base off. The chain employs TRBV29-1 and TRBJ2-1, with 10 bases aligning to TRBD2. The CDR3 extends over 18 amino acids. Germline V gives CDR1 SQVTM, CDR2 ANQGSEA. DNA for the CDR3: TGCAGCCCTATGGGTGCTCCCAAACTAGCGGGGTCCTGCAATGAGCAGTTCTTC. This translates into CSPMGAPKLAGSCNEQFF.

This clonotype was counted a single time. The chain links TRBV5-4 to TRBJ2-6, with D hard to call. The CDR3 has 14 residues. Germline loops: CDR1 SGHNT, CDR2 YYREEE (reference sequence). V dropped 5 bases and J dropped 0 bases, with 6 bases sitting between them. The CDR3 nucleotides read TGTGCCAGCAGAACCGCCTCTGGGGCCAACGTCCTGACTTTC. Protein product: CASRTASGANVLTF.

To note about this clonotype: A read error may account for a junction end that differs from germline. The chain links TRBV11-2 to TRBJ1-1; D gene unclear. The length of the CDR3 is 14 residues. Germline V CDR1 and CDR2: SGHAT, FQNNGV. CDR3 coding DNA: TGTGCCAACAGCTTCAGAGCCCTGAACACTGAAGCTTTCTTT. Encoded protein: CANSFRALNTEAFF.

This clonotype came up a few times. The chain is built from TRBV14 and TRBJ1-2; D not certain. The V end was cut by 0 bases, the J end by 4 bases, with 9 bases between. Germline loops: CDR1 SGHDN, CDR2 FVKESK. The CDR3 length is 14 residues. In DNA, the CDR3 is TGTGCCAGCAGCCAAGAGGGCTTTTTCTATGGCTACACCTTC. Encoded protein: CASSQEGFFYGYTF.

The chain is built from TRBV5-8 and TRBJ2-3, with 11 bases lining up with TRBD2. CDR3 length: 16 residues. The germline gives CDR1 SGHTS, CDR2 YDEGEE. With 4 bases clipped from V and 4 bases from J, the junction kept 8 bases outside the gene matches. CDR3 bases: TGTGCCAGCAGCCCTGGTAAACTAGCGGGAGCAGATACGCAGTATTTT. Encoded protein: CASSPGKLAGADTQYF.

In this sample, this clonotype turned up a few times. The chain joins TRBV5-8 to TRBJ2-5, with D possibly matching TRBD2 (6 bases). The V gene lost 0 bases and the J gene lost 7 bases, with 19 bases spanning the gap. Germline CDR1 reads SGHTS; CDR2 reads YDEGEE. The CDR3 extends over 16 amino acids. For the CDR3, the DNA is TGTGCCAGCAGCTTGGGTCCCCAGGGCCTGGGGGGGACCCAGTACTTC. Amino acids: CASSLGPQGLGGTQYF.

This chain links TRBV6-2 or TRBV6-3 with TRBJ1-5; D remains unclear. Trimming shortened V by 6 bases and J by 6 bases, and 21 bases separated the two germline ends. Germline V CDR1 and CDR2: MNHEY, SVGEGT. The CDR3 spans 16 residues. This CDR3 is CASSQPGLTPLQPQHF. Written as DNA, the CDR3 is TGTGCCAGCAGCCAACCCGGCCTCACCCCGCTTCAGCCCCAGCATTTT.

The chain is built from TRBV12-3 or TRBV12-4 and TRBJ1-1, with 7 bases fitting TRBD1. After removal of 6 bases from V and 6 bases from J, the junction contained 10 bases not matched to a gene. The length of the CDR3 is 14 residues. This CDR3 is CASRQTGAGAEAFF. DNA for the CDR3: TGTGCCAGCAGGCAAACAGGGGCTGGCGCTGAAGCTTTCTTT.

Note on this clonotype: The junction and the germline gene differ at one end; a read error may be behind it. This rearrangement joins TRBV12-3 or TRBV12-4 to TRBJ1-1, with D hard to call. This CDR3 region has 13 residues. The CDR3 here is CASSFSGNTETFF. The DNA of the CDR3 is TGTGCCAGCAGTTTTTCTGGAAACACTGAAACTTTCTTT.

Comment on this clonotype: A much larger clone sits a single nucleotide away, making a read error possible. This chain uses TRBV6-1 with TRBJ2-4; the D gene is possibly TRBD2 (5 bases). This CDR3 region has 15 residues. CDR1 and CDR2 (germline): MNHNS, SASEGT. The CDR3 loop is CANSDRGLGKNIQYF. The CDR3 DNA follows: TGTGCCAACAGTGATCGGGGTTTAGGCAAAAACATTCAGTACTTC.

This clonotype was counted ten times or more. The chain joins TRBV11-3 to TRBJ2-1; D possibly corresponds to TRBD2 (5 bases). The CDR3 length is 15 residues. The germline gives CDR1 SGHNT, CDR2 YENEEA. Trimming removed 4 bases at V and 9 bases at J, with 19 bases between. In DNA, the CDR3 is TGTGCCAGCAGCTCTGGCCTAACGGGGAAGGTTGAGCAGTTCTTC. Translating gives CASSSGLTGKVEQFF.

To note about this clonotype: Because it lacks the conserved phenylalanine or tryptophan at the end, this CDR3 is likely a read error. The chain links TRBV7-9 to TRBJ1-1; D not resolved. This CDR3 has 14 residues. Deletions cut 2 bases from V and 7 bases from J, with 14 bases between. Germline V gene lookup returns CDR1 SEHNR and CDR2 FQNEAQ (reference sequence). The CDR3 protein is CASSLSRSPGEAFL. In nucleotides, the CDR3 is TGTGCCAGCAGCTTATCGAGGTCCCCGGGTGAAGCTTTCCTT.

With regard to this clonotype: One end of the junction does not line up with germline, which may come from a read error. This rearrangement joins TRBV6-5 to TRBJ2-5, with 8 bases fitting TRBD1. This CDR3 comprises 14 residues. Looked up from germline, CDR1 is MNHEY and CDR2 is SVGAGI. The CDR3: CTSSADRGRETQYF. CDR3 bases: TGTACCAGCAGTGCCGACAGGGGCAGAGAGACCCAGTACTTC.

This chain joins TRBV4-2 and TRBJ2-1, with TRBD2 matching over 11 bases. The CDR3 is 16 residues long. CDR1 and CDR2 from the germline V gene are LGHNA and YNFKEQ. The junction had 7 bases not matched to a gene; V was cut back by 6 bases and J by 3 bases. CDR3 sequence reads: CASSQHGTSGYNEQFF. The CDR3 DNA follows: TGTGCCAGCAGTCAACACGGGACTAGCGGCTACAATGAGCAGTTCTTC.

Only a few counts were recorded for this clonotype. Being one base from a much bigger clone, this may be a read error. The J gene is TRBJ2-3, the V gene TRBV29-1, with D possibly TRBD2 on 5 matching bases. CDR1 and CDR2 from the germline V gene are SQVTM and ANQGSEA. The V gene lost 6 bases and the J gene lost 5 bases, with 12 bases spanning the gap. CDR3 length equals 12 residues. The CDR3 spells CSVSGQQDTQYF. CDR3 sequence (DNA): TGCAGCGTGAGCGGCCAGCAAGATACGCAGTATTTT.

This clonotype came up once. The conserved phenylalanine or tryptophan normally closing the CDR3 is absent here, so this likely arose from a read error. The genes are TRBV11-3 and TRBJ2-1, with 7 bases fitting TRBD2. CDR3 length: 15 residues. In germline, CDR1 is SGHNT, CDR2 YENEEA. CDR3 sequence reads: CASSLEASGYDEQFL. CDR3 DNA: TGTGCCAGCAGCTTAGAGGCTAGCGGCTACGATGAGCAGTTCCTC.

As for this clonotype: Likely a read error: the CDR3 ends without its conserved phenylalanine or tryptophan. Here the CDR3 reads CASGVSTGYNEQFL. The CDR3 nucleotides read TGTGCCAGCGGCGTCTCTACAGGGTACAATGAGCAGTTCTTA. This rearrangement joins TRBV11-2 to TRBJ2-1, with D perhaps TRBD1 (6 bases). CDR3 length: 14 amino acids. CDR1 SGHAT and CDR2 FQNNGV come from the germline V gene. Trimming took 8 bases from V and 4 from J, leaving 15 bases between them.

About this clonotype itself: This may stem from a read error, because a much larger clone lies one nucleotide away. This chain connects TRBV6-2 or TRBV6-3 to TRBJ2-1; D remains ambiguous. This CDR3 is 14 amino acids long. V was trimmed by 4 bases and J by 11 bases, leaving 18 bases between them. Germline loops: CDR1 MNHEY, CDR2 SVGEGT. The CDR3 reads CASSWVRSSDKQFF. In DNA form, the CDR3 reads TGTGCCAGCAGTTGGGTACGCTCATCGGATAAGCAGTTCTTC.

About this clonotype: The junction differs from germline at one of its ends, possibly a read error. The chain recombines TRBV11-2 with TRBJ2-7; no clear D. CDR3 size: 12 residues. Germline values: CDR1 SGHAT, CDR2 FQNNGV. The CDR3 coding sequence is TGTGCCAGCAGGGGGATTGTCTACGAGCAATACTTC. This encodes CASRGIVYEQYF.

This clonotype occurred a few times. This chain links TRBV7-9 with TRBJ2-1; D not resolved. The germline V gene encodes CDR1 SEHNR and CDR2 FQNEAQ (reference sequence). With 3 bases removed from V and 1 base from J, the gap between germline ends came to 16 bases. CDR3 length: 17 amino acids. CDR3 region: CASSFGRGQRSYNEQFF. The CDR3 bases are TGTGCCAGCAGCTTCGGGCGTGGGCAACGGTCCTACAATGAGCAGTTCTTC.

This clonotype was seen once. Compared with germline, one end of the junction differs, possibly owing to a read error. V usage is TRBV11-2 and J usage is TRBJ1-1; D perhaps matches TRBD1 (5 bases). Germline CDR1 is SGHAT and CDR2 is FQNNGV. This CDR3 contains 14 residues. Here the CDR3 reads CASGLSQGNTEAFF. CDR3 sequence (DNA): TGTGCCAGCGGCTTGAGTCAGGGGAACACTGAAGCTTTCTTT.

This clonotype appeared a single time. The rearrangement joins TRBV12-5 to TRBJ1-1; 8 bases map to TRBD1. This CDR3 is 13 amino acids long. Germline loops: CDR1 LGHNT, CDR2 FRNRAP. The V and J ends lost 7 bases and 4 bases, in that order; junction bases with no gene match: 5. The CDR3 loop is CASVRQGITEAFF. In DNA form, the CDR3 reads TGTGCTAGTGTCCGACAGGGGATCACTGAAGCTTTCTTT.

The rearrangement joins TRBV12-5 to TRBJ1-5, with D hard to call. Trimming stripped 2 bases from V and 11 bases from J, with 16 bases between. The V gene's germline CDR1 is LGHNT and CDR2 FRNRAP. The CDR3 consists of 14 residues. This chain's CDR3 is CASGLKGKKGSQHF. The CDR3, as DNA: TGTGCTAGTGGTTTGAAGGGAAAAAAAGGTTCCCAGCATTTT. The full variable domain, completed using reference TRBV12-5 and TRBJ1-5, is DARVTQTPRHKVTEMGQEVTMRCQPILGHNTVFWYRQTMMQGLELLAYFRNRAPLDDSGMPKDRFSAEMPDATLATLKIQPSEPRDSAVYFCASGLKGKKGSQHFGDGTRLSIL.